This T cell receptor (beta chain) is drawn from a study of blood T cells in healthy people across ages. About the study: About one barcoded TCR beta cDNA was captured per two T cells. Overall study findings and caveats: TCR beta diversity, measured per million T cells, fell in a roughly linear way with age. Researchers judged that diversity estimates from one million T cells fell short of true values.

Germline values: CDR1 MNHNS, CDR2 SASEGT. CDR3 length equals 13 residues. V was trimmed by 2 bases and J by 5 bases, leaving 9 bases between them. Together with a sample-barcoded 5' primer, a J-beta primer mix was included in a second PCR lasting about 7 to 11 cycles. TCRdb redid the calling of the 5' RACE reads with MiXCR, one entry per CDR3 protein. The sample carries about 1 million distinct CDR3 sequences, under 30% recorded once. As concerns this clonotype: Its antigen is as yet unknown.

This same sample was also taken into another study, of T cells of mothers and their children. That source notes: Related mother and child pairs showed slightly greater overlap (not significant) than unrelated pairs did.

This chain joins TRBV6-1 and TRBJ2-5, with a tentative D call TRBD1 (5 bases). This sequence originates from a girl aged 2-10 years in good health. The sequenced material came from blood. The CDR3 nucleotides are TGTGCCAGCAGTGAATTAGGGGTGGAGACCCAGTACTTC. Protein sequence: CASSELGVETQYF.